These 4 T cell receptor beta chains originate from one sample sequenced in a study of T cell repertoires in cytomegalovirus infection. These TCRs are of unknown antigen specificity. One entry per CDR3 protein, called by TCRdb with MiXCR from the reads. The table shows under 300,000 distinct CDR3 sequences, with under 25% occurring only once. The starting material was cultured PBMCs, obtained from culture after CMV antigen stimulation. Every receptor here comes from a human donor in good health (CMV status not recorded). Some clones in this sample may be carry-over from other donors' samples.

This sequence joins TRBV4-1 and TRBJ2-5; D possibly corresponds to TRBD1 (6 bases). The CDR3 covers 14 residues. V dropped 0 bases and J dropped 5 bases, with 10 bases sitting between them. The germline CDR1 and CDR2 sequences are MGHRA and YSYEKL. The CDR3 here is CASSQDQGWETQYF. The CDR3 coding sequence is TGCGCCAGCAGCCAAGATCAGGGGTGGGAGACCCAGTACTTC.

The table lists this clonotype with many counts. V is TRBV7-2 and J is TRBJ1-1; 8 bases match TRBD1. This CDR3 region has 15 residues. Germline values: CDR1 SGHTA, CDR2 FQGNSA. The V segment lost 2 bases and the J segment 6 bases; nucleotides outside the gene matches: 8. The CDR3 bases are TGTGCCAGCAGCTTAACCGGACAGGGTGGTCCTGAAGCTTTCTTT. Amino acids: CASSLTGQGGPEAFF.

This clonotype was detected ten times or more. The V gene is TRBV11-1, the J gene TRBJ2-1; D unclear. The CDR3 is 11 amino acids. CDR1 and CDR2 (germline): SGHAT, FQDESV (reference sequence). V shed 0 bases and J shed 8 bases, with 2 bases lying between them. Here the CDR3 DNA reads TGTGCCAGCAGCTTAGCCCATGAGCAGTTCTTC. Translation: CASSLAHEQFF.

This clonotype was recorded a few times. V usage is TRBV6-1 and J usage is TRBJ2-1; D call uncertain. CDR1 and CDR2 from the germline V gene are MNHNS and SASEGT. The germline V and J ends were trimmed by 5 bases and 4 bases, with 9 bases remaining between them. This CDR3 contains 13 residues. CDR3 sequence: CASSYRRYNEQFF. As DNA, the CDR3 is TGTGCCAGCAGTTATAGGAGATACAATGAGCAGTTCTTC.